This TCR beta chain was observed in a study of blood T cells in healthy people across ages. Study results and caveats: Researchers said unsorted PBMCs prevented a conclusive naive versus antigen-experienced comparison.

The trim removed 7 bases at V and 5 bases at J, leaving 8 bases unmatched. The CDR3 consists of 14 residues. Turning to this clonotype: Its antigen is currently unknown.

A second about 6 to 12 cycle PCR used barcoded and J-beta primers. In TCRdb, the 5' RACE reads were re-called with MiXCR into one record per CDR3 protein. Counted here are over 600,000 distinct CDR3 sequences, roughly three fifths occurring once; the ten biggest clones make up roughly 24%. Source material: blood. This clonotype originated in a man between 40 and 49 years old in good health. The genes are TRBV12-3 or TRBV12-4 and TRBJ2-1; 7 bases align to TRBD2. CDR3 region: CASISSGVNNEQFF. The CDR3 DNA reads as TGTGCCAGCATCTCTAGCGGAGTAAACAATGAGCAGTTCTTC.